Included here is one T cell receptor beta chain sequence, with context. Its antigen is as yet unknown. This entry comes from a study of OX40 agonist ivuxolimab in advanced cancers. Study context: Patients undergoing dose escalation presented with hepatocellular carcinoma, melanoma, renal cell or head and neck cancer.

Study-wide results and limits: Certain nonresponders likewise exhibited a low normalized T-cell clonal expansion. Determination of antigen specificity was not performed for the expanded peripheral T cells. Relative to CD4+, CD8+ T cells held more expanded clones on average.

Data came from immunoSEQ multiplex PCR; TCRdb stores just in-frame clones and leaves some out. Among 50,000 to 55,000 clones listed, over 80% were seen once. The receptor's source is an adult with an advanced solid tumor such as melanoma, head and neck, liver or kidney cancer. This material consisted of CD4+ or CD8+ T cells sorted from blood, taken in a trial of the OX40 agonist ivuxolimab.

The CDR3 loop is CASSLTGGSAEAFF. The DNA for the CDR3 is TGTGCCAGCAGTTTGACAGGGGGCTCCGCTGAAGCTTTCTTT. V is TRBV28 and J is TRBJ1-1; 10 positions match TRBD1. Germline V CDR1 and CDR2: MDHEN, SYDVKM. V lost 3 bases to trimming and J lost 6 bases; unmatched junction nucleotides: 4. This CDR3 is built from 14 residues.